This entry is about one T cell receptor (beta chain). The data derive from a study of technical replicates of blood from a handful of donors. Libraries were prepared by immunoSEQ multiplex PCR; TCRdb keeps only in-frame clonotypes and omits some of them. Of some 57,000 clones in the sample, less than 98% were seen once. The V and J ends lost 4 bases and 1 base, in that order; junction bases with no gene match: 8. CDR3 length equals 17 residues. Germline V gene lookup returns CDR1 SGHRS and CDR2 YFSETQ. The J gene is TRBJ2-1, the V gene TRBV5-1, with 10 nucleotides matching TRBD2. The specimen was T cells isolated from PBMCs. This receptor was taken from a human donor in good health. CDR3 DNA: TGCGCCAGCAGCATATTACCGGGACTAGCGTCCTACAATGAGCAGTTCTTC. Amino acids: CASSILPGLASYNEQFF.